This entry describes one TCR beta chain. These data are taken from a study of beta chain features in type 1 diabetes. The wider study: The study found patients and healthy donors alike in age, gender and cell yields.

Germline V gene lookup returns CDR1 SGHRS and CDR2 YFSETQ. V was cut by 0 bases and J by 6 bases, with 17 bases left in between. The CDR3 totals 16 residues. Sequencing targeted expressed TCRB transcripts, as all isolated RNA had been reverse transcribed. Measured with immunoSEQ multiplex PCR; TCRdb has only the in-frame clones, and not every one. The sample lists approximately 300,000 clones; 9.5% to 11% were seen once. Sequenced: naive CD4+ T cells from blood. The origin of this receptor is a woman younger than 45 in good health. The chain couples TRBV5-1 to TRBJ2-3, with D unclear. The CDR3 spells CASSLGQDLSLDTQYF. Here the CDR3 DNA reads TGCGCCAGCAGCTTGGGGCAGGATCTGAGTCTGGATACGCAGTATTTT.